The next 12 T cell receptor beta chains were all read from a single sample in a study of beta chain features in type 1 diabetes. What was sequenced were expressed TCRB transcripts, since all of the isolated RNA had been reverse transcribed. TCRdb's table, derived via immunoSEQ multiplex PCR, lists solely in-frame clones and lacks some. This sample yields 900,000 or so clones, of which 17% are seen a single time; 0.02% to 0.03% belongs to the top ten. Sequencing was carried out using naive CD4+ T cells from blood. Receptors were obtained from a woman aged 18-29 years in good health.

V is TRBV28 and J is TRBJ2-7; TRBD2 aligns across 8 bases. The J segment lost 6 bases and the V segment lost 6 bases, leaving 7 bases of the junction unmatched. The germline CDR1 and CDR2 sequences are MDHEN and SYDVKM. CDR3 length: 13 residues. In DNA, the CDR3 is TGTGCCAGCAGGCCCAGCGGGAGCCTCGAGCAGTACTTC. Translated: CASRPSGSLEQYF.

For the CDR3, the DNA is TGTGCCAGCAGCCGGGGTCGGGTGGGGCAAGAGACCCAGTACTTC. As protein: CASSRGRVGQETQYF. This chain links TRBV7-2 with TRBJ2-5, with D perhaps TRBD2 (5 bases). CDR1 and CDR2 from the germline V gene are SGHTA and FQGNSA. The CDR3 spans 15 residues. V shed 5 bases and J shed 2 bases, with 15 bases lying between them.

This clone was observed a handful of times. The J gene is TRBJ1-1, the V gene TRBV6-5; D unclear. The CDR3 contains 13 residues. Germline CDR1 is MNHEY and CDR2 is SVGAGI. The V end lost 5 bases, the J end lost 1 base, and 8 bases lay between the germline ends. CDR3 amino acids: CASSPVGNTEAFF. CDR3 DNA sequence: TGTGCCAGCAGTCCTGTGGGGAACACTGAAGCTTTCTTT.

The DNA for the CDR3 is TGTGCCAGCAGCTTGGACGGGTACCCGGGCTATGGCTACACCTTC. Translation: CASSLDGYPGYGYTF. This sequence joins TRBV5-4 and TRBJ1-2; D is unclear. The CDR3 spans 15 residues. CDR1 is SGHNT and CDR2 is YYREEE in the germline V gene (reference sequence). V was clipped by 0 bases and J by 4 bases, with 13 bases between them.

The rearrangement uses TRBV7-3 and TRBJ2-2; possible D gene TRBD1, 6 bases. The CDR3 has 15 residues. V was clipped by 6 bases and J by 1 base, with 12 bases between them. Germline lookup yields CDR1 SGHTA and CDR2 FQGTGA. The CDR3 nucleotides are TGTGCCAGCAGTTCCCCAGGGGTGAACACCGGGGAGCTGTTTTTT. Translated: CASSSPGVNTGELFF.

This chain connects TRBV7-2 to TRBJ2-2, with a tentative D call TRBD2 (5 bases). The CDR3 is 16 residues long. V lost 3 bases and J 2 bases, leaving 13 bases between the germline ends. The germline gives CDR1 SGHTA, CDR2 FQGNSA. The CDR3 nucleotides read TGTGCCAGCAGCTTTCACGAGGGTTCAAACACCGGGGAGCTGTTTTTT. It translates to CASSFHEGSNTGELFF.

The chain couples TRBV5-1 to TRBJ2-1; TRBD2 aligns across 9 bases. Trimming removed 0 bases from V and 8 bases from J; junction bases left unmatched: 6. There are 15 residues in the CDR3. Germline loops: CDR1 SGHRS, CDR2 YFSETQ. The CDR3 loop reads CASSLASGRSDEQFF. The CDR3 DNA sequence: TGCGCCAGCAGCTTGGCCAGCGGGAGGTCCGATGAGCAGTTCTTC.

The rearrangement links TRBV7-3 to TRBJ2-3; 9 nucleotides match TRBD2. CDR1 SGHTA and CDR2 FQGTGA come from the germline V gene. The CDR3 is made up of 16 amino acids. V lost 5 bases to trimming and J lost 0 bases; unmatched junction nucleotides: 6. This chain's CDR3 is CASSPRLAASTDTQYF. The DNA for the CDR3 is TGTGCCAGCAGCCCGAGACTAGCGGCTAGCACAGATACGCAGTATTTT.

V and J are TRBV7-9 and TRBJ2-1; TRBD2 matches at 8 bases. CDR1 and CDR2 from the germline V gene are SEHNR and FQNEAQ (reference sequence). The CDR3 is made up of 16 amino acids. Trimming at V came to 4 bases and at J to 0 bases, leaving 5 bases not matched to a gene. Here the CDR3 reads CASSSKRESSYNEQFF. In DNA, the CDR3 is TGTGCCAGCAGCTCAAAGCGGGAGAGCTCCTACAATGAGCAGTTCTTC.

The J gene is TRBJ2-7, the V gene TRBV7-9, with 9 bases that match TRBD1. V lost 6 bases to trimming and J lost 5 bases; unmatched junction nucleotides: 14. Looked up from germline, CDR1 is SEHNR and CDR2 is FQNEAQ (reference sequence). This CDR3 region has 16 residues. The CDR3 nucleotides are TGTGCCAGCAGGCTTACGAAGGGACAGGGAGTGAACGAGCAGTACTTC. The encoded protein is CASRLTKGQGVNEQYF.

The V call is TRBV6-1, the J call TRBJ2-3, with 9 bases identical to TRBD2. Germline trimming cut 6 bases from V and 1 base from J; bases unmatched to any gene: 2. The germline V gene has CDR1 MNHNS and CDR2 SASEGT. This CDR3 is 14 amino acids long. The CDR3 sequence is CASRRTSGTDTQYF. The CDR3 bases are TGTGCCAGCAGGCGGACTAGCGGCACAGATACGCAGTATTTT.

The chain is built from TRBV18 and TRBJ1-1, with D possibly matching TRBD1 (6 bases). V lost 1 base and J lost 3, with 12 bases in between. The V gene's germline CDR1 is KGHSH and CDR2 LQKENI. The CDR3 loop spans 15 amino acids. As DNA, the CDR3 is TGTGCCAGCTCACCACAAGGGGGGGTCTACACTGAAGCTTTCTTT. It yields the protein CASSPQGGVYTEAFF.